The rows below give T cell receptor beta chains drawn from one sample of a study of long-term antiretroviral therapy in people with HIV. The repertoire was sequenced with immunoSEQ multiplex PCR; TCRdb's copy has only in-frame clones and lacks some. This table holds approximately 30,000 clones, around 80% found once. The specimen was unsorted PBMCs, collected approximately 2.9 years after starting antiretroviral therapy. All receptors derive from a man aged 25-40 years with HIV. The CDR3 runs from the conserved cysteine through the conserved F or W. A D gene is named only where the DNA matches it firmly. The size field is filled for only some rows; it gives once, few, many or a size class.

abundance: .; v_gene: TRBV10-3; d_gene: .; j_gene: TRBJ2-3; CDR3nt: TGTGCCATCAGTGATCCAGGGATTAGCACAGATACGCAGTATTTT; CDR3aa: CAISDPGISTDTQYF
abundance: .; v_gene: TRBV5-1; d_gene: .; j_gene: TRBJ1-1; CDR3nt: TGCGCCAGCTCCCAAGGGGGTCGAACGAACACTGAAGCTTTCTTT; CDR3aa: CASSQGGRTNTEAFF
abundance: .; v_gene: TRBV27; d_gene: TRBD2; j_gene: TRBJ2-1; CDR3nt: TGTGCCAGCAGTCACGGGACTAGCGGGTTCTACAATGAGCAGTTCTTC; CDR3aa: CASSHGTSGFYNEQFF
abundance: .; v_gene: TRBV5-4; d_gene: TRBD1; j_gene: TRBJ2-2; CDR3nt: TGTGCCAGCAGTCCGACGGGGGGACAGGGGGTCGCCGGGGAGCTGTTTTTT; CDR3aa: CASSPTGGQGVAGELFF
abundance: .; v_gene: TRBV19; d_gene: TRBD1; j_gene: TRBJ1-2; CDR3nt: TGTGCCAGTAGTGACAGGGGGCGAAGGGGCTACACCTTC; CDR3aa: CASSDRGRRGYTF
abundance: .; v_gene: TRBV6-6; d_gene: TRBD1; j_gene: TRBJ1-2; CDR3nt: TGTGCCAGCACCTCCTCCGGGACAGGGGACGGCTACACCTTC; CDR3aa: CASTSSGTGDGYTF
abundance: once; v_gene: TRBV27; d_gene: TRBD1; j_gene: TRBJ2-7; CDR3nt: TGTGCCAGCAGTTTCTCCCGGGACAGGGGGAACGAGCAGTACTTC; CDR3aa: CASSFSRDRGNEQYF
abundance: .; v_gene: TRBV5-8; d_gene: .; j_gene: TRBJ2-5; CDR3nt: TGTGCCAGCAGCTTCCTTGCGTTCCAAGAGACCCAGTACTTC; CDR3aa: CASSFLAFQETQYF
abundance: .; v_gene: TRBV9; d_gene: TRBD2; j_gene: TRBJ2-2; CDR3nt: TGTGCCAGCAGCGTATGGGATGGACTAGCTCTAGGGGAGCTGTTTTTT; CDR3aa: CASSVWDGLALGELFF
abundance: .; v_gene: TRBV5-1; d_gene: .; j_gene: TRBJ1-5; CDR3nt: TGCGCCAGCAGCTTGAGTACGGCTCAGGGCCCCCAGCATTTT; CDR3aa: CASSLSTAQGPQHF
abundance: .; v_gene: TRBV9; d_gene: .; j_gene: TRBJ2-3; CDR3nt: TGTGCCAGCACGACCTCTTCCGGACAGAGCACAGATACGCAGTATTTT; CDR3aa: CASTTSSGQSTDTQYF
abundance: .; v_gene: TRBV5-1; d_gene: TRBD2; j_gene: TRBJ2-5; CDR3nt: TGCGCCAGCAGCTTGGGACTAGCGGGGGGTCAAGAGACCCAGTACTTC; CDR3aa: CASSLGLAGGQETQYF
abundance: .; v_gene: TRBV5-6; d_gene: .; j_gene: TRBJ2-6; CDR3nt: TGTGCCAGCAGCTTGGTAGTTCGAAGGCAAACCTCTGGGGCCAACGTCCTGACTTTC; CDR3aa: CASSLVVRRQTSGANVLTF